This T cell receptor (beta chain) was captured by sequencing in a study of type 1 and type 2 diabetes patients. Study conclusions and caveats: Between type 2 diabetes and control samples, V and J usage averaged around 0.97 correlation. With limited T2D and control samples, some T1D-only expanded clones may not be T1D-specific. Type 2 diabetes patients had few highly-expanded CD4+ clones, median one.

This clonotype was counted many times. Its antigen is unidentified. Peripheral blood, 9.5 to 10 milliliters per participant, was collected. V was clipped by 3 bases and J by 0 bases, with 0 bases between them. CDR3 length equals 13 residues. Germline V gives CDR1 MNHEY, CDR2 SMNVEV (reference sequence). Genomic DNA was the PCR template. The TCR beta CDR3 region was amplified using 30 forward and 13 reverse primers. TCRdb fed the multiplex PCR reads into MiXCR, producing one record per CDR3 protein. The sample lists a few hundred thousand distinct CDR3 sequences; approximately 50% were seen once. Sequencing input: peripheral blood mononuclear cells (PBMCs). The chain joins TRBV27 to TRBJ2-6; D unresolved. This TCR derives from a man between 18 and 35 years old with type 2 diabetes. The chain's CDR3 is CASSFSGANVLTF. For the CDR3, the DNA is TGTGCCAGCAGTTTCTCTGGGGCCAACGTCCTGACTTTC.